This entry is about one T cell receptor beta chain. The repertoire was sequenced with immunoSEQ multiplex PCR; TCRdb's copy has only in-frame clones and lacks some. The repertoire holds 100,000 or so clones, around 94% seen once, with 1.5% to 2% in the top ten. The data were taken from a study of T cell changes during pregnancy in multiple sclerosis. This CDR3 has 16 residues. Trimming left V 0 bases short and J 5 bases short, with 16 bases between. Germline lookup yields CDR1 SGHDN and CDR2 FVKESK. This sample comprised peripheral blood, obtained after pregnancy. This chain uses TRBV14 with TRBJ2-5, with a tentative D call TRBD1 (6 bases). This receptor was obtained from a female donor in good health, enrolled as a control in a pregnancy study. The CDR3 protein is CASSQDLGAIVETQYF. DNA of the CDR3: TGTGCCAGCAGCCAAGATCTGGGGGCAATAGTGGAGACCCAGTACTTC.